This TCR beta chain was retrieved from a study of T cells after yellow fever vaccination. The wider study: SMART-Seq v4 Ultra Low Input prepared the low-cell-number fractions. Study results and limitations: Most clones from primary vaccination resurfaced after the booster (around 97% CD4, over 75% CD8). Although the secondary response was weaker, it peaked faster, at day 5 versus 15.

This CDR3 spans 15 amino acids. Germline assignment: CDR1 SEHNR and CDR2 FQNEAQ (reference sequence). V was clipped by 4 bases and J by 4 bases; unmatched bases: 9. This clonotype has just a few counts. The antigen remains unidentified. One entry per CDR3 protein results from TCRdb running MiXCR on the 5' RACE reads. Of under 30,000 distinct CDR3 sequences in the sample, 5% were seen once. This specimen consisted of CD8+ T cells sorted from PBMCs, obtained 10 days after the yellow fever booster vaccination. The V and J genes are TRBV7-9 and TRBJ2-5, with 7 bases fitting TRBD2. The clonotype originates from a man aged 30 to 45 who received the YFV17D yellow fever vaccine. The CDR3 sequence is CASSSMGEGGETQYF. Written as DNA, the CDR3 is TGTGCCAGCAGCTCCATGGGGGAGGGCGGAGAGACCCAGTACTTC.